The entry below gives a single T cell receptor beta chain sequence along with its context. CDR3 length equals 12 residues. With V trimmed by 3 bases and J by 9 bases, 3 bases remained unmatched. The V gene's germline CDR1 is SGHTS and CDR2 YDEGEE. Repertoires were generated with immunoSEQ multiplex PCR, while TCRdb's copy carries only in-frame clones and drops some. Altogether 170,000 or so clones are present, approximately 84% being singletons, with the ten largest covering less than 15%. The data are from a study of blood T cell repertoires in COVID-19. Overall study: COVID-19 samples collected from the United States, Italy and Spain covered acute and convalescent phases. T cells, B-cell-depleted T cells, or PBMCs provided the cDNA or gDNA that served as material.

The receptor was isolated from a young man with active or convalescent COVID-19. V is TRBV5-8 and J is TRBJ2-3, with 8 bases aligning to TRBD1. The specimen was peripheral blood. In DNA, the CDR3 is TGTGCCAGCAGCTGGACAGGGTACACGCAGTATTTT. Translation: CASSWTGYTQYF.